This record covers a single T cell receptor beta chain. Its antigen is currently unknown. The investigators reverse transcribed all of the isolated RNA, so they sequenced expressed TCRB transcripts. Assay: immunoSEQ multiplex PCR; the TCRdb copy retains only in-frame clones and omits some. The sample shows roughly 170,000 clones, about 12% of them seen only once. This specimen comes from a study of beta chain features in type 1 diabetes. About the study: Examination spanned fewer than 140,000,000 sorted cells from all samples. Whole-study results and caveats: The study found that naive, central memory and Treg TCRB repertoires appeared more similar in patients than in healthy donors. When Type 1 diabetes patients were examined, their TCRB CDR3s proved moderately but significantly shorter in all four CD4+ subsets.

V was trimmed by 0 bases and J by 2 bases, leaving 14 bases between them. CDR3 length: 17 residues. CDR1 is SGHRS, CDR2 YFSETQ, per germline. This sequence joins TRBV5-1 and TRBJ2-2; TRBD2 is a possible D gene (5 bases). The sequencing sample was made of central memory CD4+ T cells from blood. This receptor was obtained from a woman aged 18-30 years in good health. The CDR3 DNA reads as TGCGCCAGCAGCTTGGTAGAGGGCGGATTAAACACCGGGGAGCTGTTTTTT. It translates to CASSLVEGGLNTGELFF. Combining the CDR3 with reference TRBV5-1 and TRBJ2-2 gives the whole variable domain KAGVTQTPRYLIKTRGQQVTLSCSPISGHRSVSWYQQTPGQGLQFLFEYFSETQRNKGNFPGRFSGRQFSNSRSEMNVSTLELGDSALYLCASSLVEGGLNTGELFFGEGSRLTVL.